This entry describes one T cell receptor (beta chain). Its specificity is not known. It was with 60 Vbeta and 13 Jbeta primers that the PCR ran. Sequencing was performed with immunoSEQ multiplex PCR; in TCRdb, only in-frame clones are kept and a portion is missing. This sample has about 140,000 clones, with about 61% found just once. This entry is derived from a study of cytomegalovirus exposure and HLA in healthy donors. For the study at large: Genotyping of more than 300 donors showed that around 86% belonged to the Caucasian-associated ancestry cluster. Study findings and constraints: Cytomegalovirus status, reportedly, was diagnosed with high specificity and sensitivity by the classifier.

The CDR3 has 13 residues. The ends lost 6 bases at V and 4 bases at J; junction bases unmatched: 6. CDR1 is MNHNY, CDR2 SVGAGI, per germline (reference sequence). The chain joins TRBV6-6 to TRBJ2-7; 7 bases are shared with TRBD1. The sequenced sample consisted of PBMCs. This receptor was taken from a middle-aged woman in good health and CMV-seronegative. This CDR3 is CASRAGGGYEQYF. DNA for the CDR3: TGTGCCAGCAGAGCAGGGGGTGGATACGAGCAGTACTTC.